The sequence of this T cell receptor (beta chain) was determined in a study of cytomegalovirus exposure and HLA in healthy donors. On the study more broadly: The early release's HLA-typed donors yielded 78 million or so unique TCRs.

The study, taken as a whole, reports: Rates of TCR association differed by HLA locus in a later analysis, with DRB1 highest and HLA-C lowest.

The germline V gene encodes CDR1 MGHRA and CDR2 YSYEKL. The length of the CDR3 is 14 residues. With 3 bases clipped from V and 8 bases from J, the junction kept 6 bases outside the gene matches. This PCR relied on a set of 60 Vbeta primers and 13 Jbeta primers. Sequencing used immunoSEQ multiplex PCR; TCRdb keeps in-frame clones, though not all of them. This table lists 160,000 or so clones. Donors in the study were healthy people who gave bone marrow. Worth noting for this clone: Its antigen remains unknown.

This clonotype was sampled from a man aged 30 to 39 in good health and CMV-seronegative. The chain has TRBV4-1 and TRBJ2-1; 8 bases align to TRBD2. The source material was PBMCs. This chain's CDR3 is CASSHPGGPDEQFF. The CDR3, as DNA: TGCGCCAGCAGCCATCCGGGAGGGCCAGATGAGCAGTTCTTC.